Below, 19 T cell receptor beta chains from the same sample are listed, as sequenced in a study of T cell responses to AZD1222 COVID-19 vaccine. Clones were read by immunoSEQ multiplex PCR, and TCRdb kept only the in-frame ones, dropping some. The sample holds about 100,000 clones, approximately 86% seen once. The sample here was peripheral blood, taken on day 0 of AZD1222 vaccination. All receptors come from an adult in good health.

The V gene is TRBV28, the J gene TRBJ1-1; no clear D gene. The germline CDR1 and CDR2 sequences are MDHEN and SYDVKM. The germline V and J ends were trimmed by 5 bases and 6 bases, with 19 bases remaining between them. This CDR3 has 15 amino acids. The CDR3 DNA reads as TGTGCCAGCAGTCCTAAATTACGACGAAGGGCTGAAGCTTTCTTT. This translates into CASSPKLRRRAEAFF.

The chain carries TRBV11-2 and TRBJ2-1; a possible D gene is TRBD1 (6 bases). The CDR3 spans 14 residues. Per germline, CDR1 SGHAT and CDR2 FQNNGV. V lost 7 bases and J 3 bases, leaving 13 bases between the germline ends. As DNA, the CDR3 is TGTGCCAGCACCCAGGACAGATACTACAATGAGCAGTTCTTC. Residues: CASTQDRYYNEQFF.

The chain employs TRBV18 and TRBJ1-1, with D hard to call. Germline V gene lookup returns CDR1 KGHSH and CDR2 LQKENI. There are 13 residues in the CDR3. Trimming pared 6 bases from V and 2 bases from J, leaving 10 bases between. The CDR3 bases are TGTGCCAGCTCCCCAAAGGCCAACACTGAAGCTTTCTTT. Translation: CASSPKANTEAFF.

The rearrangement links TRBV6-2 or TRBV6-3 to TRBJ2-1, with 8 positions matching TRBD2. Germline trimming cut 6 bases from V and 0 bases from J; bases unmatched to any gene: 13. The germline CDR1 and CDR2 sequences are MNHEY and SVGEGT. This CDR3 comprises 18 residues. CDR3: CASSPQIRLASSYNEQFF. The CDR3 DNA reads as TGTGCCAGCAGCCCCCAAATTCGACTAGCGAGCTCCTACAATGAGCAGTTCTTC.

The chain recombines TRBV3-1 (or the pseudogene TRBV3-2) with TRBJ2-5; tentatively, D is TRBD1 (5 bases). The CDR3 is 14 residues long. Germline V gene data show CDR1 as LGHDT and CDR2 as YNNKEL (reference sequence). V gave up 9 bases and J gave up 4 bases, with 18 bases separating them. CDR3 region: CARQTGIRPETQYF. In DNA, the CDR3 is TGTGCCAGACAAACAGGCATTCGGCCAGAGACCCAGTACTTC.

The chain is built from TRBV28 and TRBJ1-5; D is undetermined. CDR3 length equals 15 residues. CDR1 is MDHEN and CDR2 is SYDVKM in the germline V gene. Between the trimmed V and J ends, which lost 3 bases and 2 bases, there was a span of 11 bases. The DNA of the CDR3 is TGTGCCAGCAGTTTCGACGGGAGGGGCAATCAGCCCCAGCATTTT. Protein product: CASSFDGRGNQPQHF.

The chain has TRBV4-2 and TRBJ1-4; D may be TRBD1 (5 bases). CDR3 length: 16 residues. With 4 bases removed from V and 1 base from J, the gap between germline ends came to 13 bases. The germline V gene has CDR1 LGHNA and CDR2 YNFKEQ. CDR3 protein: CASSPSGGLTNEKLFF. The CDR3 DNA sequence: TGTGCCAGCAGCCCCAGCGGGGGACTAACTAATGAAAAACTGTTTTTT.

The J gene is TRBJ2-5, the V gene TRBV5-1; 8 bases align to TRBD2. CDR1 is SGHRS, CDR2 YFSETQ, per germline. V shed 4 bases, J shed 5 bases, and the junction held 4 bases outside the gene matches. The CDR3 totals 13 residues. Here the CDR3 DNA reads TGCGCCAGCAGCCCGACTAGCGTGGAGACCCAGTACTTC. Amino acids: CASSPTSVETQYF.

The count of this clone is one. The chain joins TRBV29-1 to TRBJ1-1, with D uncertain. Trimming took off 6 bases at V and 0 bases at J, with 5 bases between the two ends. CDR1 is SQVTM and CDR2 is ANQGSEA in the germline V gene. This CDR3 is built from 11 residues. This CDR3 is CSVSMNTEAFF. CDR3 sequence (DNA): TGCAGCGTGAGTATGAACACTGAAGCTTTCTTT.

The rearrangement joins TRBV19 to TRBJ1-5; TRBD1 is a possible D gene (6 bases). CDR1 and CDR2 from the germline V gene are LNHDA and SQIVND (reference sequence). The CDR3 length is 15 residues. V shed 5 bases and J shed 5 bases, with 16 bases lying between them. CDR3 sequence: CASSARGRGYQPQHF. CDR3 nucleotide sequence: TGTGCCAGTAGTGCGAGGGGCAGGGGTTATCAGCCCCAGCATTTT.

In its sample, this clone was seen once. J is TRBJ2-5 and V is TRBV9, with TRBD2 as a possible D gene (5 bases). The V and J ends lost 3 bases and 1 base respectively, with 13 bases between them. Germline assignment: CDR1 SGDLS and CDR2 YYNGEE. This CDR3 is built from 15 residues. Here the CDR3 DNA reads TGTGCCAGCAGCGCAACCAGCGGCGTCCAAGAGACCCAGTACTTC. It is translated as CASSATSGVQETQYF. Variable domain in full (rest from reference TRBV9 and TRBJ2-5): DSGVTQTPKHLITATGQRVTLRCSPRSGDLSVYWYQQSLDQGLQFLIQYYNGEERAKGNILERFSAQQFPDLHSELNLSSLELGDSALYFCASSATSGVQETQYFGPGTRLLVL.

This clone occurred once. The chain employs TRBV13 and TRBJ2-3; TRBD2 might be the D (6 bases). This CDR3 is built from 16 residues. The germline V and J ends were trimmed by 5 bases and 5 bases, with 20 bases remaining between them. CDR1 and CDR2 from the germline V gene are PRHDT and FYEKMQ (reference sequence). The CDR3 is CASSPGLRRAGDTQYF. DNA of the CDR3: TGTGCCAGCAGCCCGGGACTCCGGCGAGCGGGAGATACGCAGTATTTT.

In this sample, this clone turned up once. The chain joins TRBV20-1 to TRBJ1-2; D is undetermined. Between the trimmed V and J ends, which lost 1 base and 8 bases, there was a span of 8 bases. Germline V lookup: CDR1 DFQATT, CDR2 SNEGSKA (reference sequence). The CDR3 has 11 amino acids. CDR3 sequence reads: CSARGAVGYTF. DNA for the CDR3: TGCAGTGCTAGAGGGGCCGTAGGCTACACCTTC.

CDR3 amino acids: CASSLLGGVSNQPQHF. Written as DNA, the CDR3 is TGTGCCAGCAGTTTGCTAGGGGGCGTAAGCAATCAGCCCCAGCATTTT. V gene TRBV27 combines with J gene TRBJ1-5; TRBD1 aligns across 7 bases. From germline, CDR1 is MNHEY and CDR2 SMNVEV (reference sequence). V gave up 3 bases and J gave up 1 base; unmatched junction bases: 6. The CDR3 is made up of 16 amino acids.

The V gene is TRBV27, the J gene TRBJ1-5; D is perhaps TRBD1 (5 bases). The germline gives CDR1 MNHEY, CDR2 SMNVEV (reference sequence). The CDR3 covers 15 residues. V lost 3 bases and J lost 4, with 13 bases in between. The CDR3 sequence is CASSFEGAQNQPQHF. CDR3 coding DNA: TGTGCCAGCAGTTTCGAAGGGGCACAGAATCAGCCCCAGCATTTT.

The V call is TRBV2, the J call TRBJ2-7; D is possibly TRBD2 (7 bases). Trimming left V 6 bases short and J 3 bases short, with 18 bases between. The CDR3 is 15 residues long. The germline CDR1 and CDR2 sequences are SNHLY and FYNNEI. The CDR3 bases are TGTGCCAGCAGCGTACAGGGAGGGAATAGCTACGAGCAGTACTTC. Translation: CASSVQGGNSYEQYF.

In DNA form, the CDR3 reads TGCGCCAGCAGCCAAGTAAACCTGAATTCACCCCTCCACTTT. Translated: CASSQVNLNSPLHF. V gene TRBV4-1 combines with J gene TRBJ1-6; D unclear. V lost 1 base and J 7 bases, leaving 8 bases between the germline ends. Per germline, CDR1 MGHRA and CDR2 YSYEKL. The CDR3 loop spans 14 amino acids.

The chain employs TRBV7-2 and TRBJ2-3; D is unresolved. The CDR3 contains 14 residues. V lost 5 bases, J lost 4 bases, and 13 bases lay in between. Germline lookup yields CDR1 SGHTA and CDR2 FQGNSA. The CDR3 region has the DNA TGTGCCAGCAGCCCGCCCAACTATCCAGATACGCAGTATTTT. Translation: CASSPPNYPDTQYF.

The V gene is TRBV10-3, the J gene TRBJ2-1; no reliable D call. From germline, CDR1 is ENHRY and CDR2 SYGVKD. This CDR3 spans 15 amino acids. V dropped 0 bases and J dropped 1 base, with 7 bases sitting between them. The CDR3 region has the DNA TGTGCCATCAGTGAGTCAACTCATTCCTACAATGAGCAGTTCTTC. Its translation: CAISESTHSYNEQFF.